This T cell receptor beta chain was observed in a study of T-cell reconstitution after alpha-beta-depleted transplantation in children (dated by TCRdb to between 2015 and 2016). Looking at the study overall: Using TCR repertoire profiling, the study followed T-cell immune reconstitution in a quantitative way in children after TCRalphabeta/CD19-depleted allogeneic hematopoietic cell transplantation.

Study-wide findings and limitations: Apparently early alphabetaT-cell count recovery about two months after transplant reportedly relied on only several hundred rapidly expanded clones derived from non-depleted graft cells. Hyperexpanded clone frequencies declined over subsequent months; after one year, T-cell counts and TCRbeta diversity were mostly attributed to newly produced T cells. In some patients, the high TCRbeta diversity seen at day 60 was put down to recipient T cells and intrathymic progenitors that had survived conditioning.

This clonotype has only a few counts. The antigen it binds to is not known. No base quality information exists; no much larger clone differs at one position. Libraries came from PCR. Instrument used: Illumina HiSeq 2500. TCR libraries were prepared with molecular barcoding, using unique molecular identifiers to normalize TCRbeta repertoire quantification. TCRdb's own reprocessing of the public reads used fastp at Q25 and MiXCR and kept productive beta chains. CDR3 protein sequences are deduplicated, and each keeps its most common genes and DNA. Across this sample there are about 240,000 distinct CDR3 sequences, with about 25% seen only once. The ten largest clones add up to about 2.8% of the sample. The meaning of the sample's treatment or condition label: allogeneic hematopoietic cell transplantation with graft depleted of TCRalphabeta T cells and CD19 B cells. The children who served as transplant recipients had been given grafts of TCRalphabeta/CD19-depleted allogeneic hematopoietic cells.

Trimmed from V: 5 bases; trimmed from J: 1 base; junction bases lacking a gene match: 7. As encoded in the germline V gene, CDR1 is SGHTA while CDR2 is FQGNSA. The cysteine opens and the phenylalanine closes a CDR3 of 16 amino acids. The retained sequence is limited to the CDR3, 48 bases, with the frame set at the first base. The clonotype was recovered from a girl aged 2 to 10 with Fanconi anemia, due to receive a stem cell transplant. This receptor chain uses TRBV7-2 and TRBJ2-3, with 9 central nucleotides matching TRBD2. Specimen: PBMCs, collected before TCRalphabeta/CD19-depleted stem cell transplant. The CDR3 amino acid sequence is: CASSLLRGGGTDTQYF. The nucleotide sequence is given as TGTGCCAGCAGCCTACTGCGGGGGGGCGGCACAGATACGCAGTATTTT.